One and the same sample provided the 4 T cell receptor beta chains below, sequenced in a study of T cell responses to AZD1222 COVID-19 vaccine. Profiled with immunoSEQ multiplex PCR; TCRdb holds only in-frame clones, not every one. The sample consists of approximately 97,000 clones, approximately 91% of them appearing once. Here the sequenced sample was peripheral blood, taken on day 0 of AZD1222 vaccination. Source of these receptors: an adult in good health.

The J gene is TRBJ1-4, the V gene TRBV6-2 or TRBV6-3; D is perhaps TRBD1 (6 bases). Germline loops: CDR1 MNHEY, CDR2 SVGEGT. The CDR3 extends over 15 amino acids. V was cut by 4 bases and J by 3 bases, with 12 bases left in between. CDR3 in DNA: TGTGCCAGCAGTTTCGGACAGATCCCTAATGAAAAACTGTTTTTT. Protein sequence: CASSFGQIPNEKLFF.

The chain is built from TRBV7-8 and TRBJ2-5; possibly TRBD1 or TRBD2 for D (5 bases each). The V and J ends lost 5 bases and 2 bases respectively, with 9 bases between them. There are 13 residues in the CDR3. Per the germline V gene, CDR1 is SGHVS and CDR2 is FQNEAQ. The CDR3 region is CASSAGTQETQYF. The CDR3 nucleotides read TGTGCCAGCAGCGCCGGGACGCAAGAGACCCAGTACTTC.

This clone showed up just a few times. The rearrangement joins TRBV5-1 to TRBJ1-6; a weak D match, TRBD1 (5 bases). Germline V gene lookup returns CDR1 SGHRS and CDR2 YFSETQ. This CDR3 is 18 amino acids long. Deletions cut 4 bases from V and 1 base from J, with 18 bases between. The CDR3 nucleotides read TGCGCCAGCAGCCCTAGCGGCGGGACGGTATCCTATAATTCACCCCTCCACTTT. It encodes CASSPSGGTVSYNSPLHF.

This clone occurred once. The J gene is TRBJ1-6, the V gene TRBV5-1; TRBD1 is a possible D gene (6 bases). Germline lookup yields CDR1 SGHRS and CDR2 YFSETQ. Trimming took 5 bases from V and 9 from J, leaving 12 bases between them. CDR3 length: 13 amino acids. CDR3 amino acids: CASRGGQGSPLHF. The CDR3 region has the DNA TGCGCCAGCAGAGGGGGGCAGGGTTCACCCCTCCACTTT.